These 13 T cell receptor beta chains were sequenced from one sample in a study of blood T cell repertoires in COVID-19. TCRdb's table, derived via immunoSEQ multiplex PCR, lists solely in-frame clones and lacks some. The repertoire holds approximately 340,000 clones, with around 83% as singletons. Material: peripheral blood. These receptors all come from a man younger than 45 with active or convalescent COVID-19.

The rearrangement uses TRBV4-1 and TRBJ1-6, with D hard to call. CDR1 and CDR2 from the germline V gene are MGHRA and YSYEKL. Trimming stripped 1 base from V and 10 bases from J, with 8 bases between. CDR3 length equals 13 residues. Here the CDR3 reads CASSQVLVSPLHF. The CDR3 nucleotides are TGCGCCAGCAGCCAAGTTCTAGTATCACCCCTCCACTTT.

The chain has TRBV30 and TRBJ1-6; 11 bases match TRBD1. Germline loops: CDR1 GTSNPN, CDR2 SVGIG (reference sequence). The V segment lost 2 bases and the J segment 7 bases; nucleotides outside the gene matches: 4. The CDR3 has 15 amino acids. Written as DNA, the CDR3 is TGTGCCTGGAGTTCGGGACAGGGGGGGAATTCACCCCTCCACTTT. Protein sequence: CAWSSGQGGNSPLHF.

The gene calls are TRBV6-6 and TRBJ2-7, with 10 bases matching TRBD2. Germline CDR1 and CDR2: MNHNY and SVGAGI (reference sequence). The J segment lost 4 bases and the V segment lost 5 bases, leaving 2 bases of the junction unmatched. CDR3 size: 13 residues. CDR3 DNA sequence: TGTGCCAGCAGTCTAGCGGGGGCATACGAGCAGTACTTC. Its protein product is CASSLAGAYEQYF.

V gene TRBV5-1 combines with J gene TRBJ2-7; the match to TRBD1 covers 9 bases. Unmatched junction bases numbered 12, after V lost 4 bases and J lost 7 bases. The CDR3 length is 15 residues. The germline V gene has CDR1 SGHRS and CDR2 YFSETQ. CDR3: CASSAQGQGPNEQYF. The CDR3, as DNA: TGCGCCAGCAGCGCCCAGGGACAGGGACCCAATGAGCAGTACTTC.

A few counts support this clone. The gene calls are TRBV7-2 and TRBJ2-5; the match to TRBD2 covers 10 bases. This CDR3 has 16 amino acids. With 2 bases clipped from V and 4 bases from J, the junction kept 7 bases outside the gene matches. The germline V gene encodes CDR1 SGHTA and CDR2 FQGNSA. The chain's CDR3 is CASSLPLAGGRETQYF. In DNA form, the CDR3 reads TGTGCCAGCAGCTTACCCTTAGCGGGAGGCAGAGAGACCCAGTACTTC.

The gene calls are TRBV15 and TRBJ2-5; 8 bases map to TRBD2. The length of the CDR3 is 17 residues. With 6 bases clipped from V and 1 base from J, the junction kept 13 bases outside the gene matches. The germline CDR1 and CDR2 sequences are LNHNV and YYDKDF (reference sequence). This CDR3 is CATSPRALAGPQETQYF. The CDR3 DNA reads as TGTGCCACCAGTCCCCGGGCCCTAGCGGGCCCCCAAGAGACCCAGTACTTC.

The rearrangement links TRBV7-9 to TRBJ1-3, with D unresolved. CDR3 length equals 13 residues. V was clipped by 2 bases and J by 4 bases, with 6 bases between them. CDR1 and CDR2 from the germline V gene are SEHNR and FQNEAQ (reference sequence). CDR3 sequence reads: CASSLSSGNTIYF. As DNA, the CDR3 is TGTGCCAGCAGCTTATCCTCGGGAAACACCATATATTTT. The variable domain in full, with the rest retrieved from reference TRBV7-9 and TRBJ1-3, is DTGVSQNPRHKITKRGQNVTFRCDPISEHNRLYWYRQTLGQGPEFLTYFQNEAQLEKSRLLSDRFSAERPKGSFSTLEIQRTEQGDSAMYLCASSLSSGNTIYFGEGSWLTVV.

This chain links TRBV9 with TRBJ2-1; TRBD2 is a possible D gene (6 bases). Germline V gene sequence: CDR1 SGDLS, CDR2 YYNGEE. The CDR3 contains 17 residues. The ends were cut back, 3 bases at V and 0 bases at J, with 16 bases in the middle. The CDR3 sequence: CASSDRSGSFSYNEQFF. DNA of the CDR3: TGTGCCAGCAGCGATAGATCCGGGAGCTTCTCCTACAATGAGCAGTTCTTC.

The chain employs TRBV4-1 and TRBJ1-2; a possible D gene is TRBD1 (5 bases). The CDR3 covers 15 residues. V lost 1 base, J lost 7 bases, and 16 bases lay in between. Per germline, CDR1 MGHRA and CDR2 YSYEKL. In DNA form, the CDR3 reads TGCGCCAGCAGCCAAGTGACGGGGGTAATAAGTGGCTACACCTTC. This sequence encodes CASSQVTGVISGYTF.

This clone was recorded many times. The chain links TRBV18 to TRBJ2-7; TRBD2 is a possible D gene (5 bases). Trimming took off 6 bases at V and 2 bases at J, with 14 bases between the two ends. The CDR3 consists of 14 residues. The germline V gene encodes CDR1 KGHSH and CDR2 LQKENI. The CDR3 is CASSRGAQTYEQYF. DNA of the CDR3: TGTGCCAGCTCCCGGGGAGCACAGACCTACGAGCAGTACTTC.

This clone occurred many times. The rearrangement uses TRBV6-1 and TRBJ1-1, with 8 bases identical to TRBD1. Per germline, CDR1 MNHNS and CDR2 SASEGT. The CDR3 is 15 amino acids. J was trimmed by 5 bases and V by 0 bases; bases with no gene match: 5. CDR3 sequence (DNA): TGTGCCAGCAGTGAAGCACCCAGGACAGGGACTGAAGCTTTCTTT. This codes for CASSEAPRTGTEAFF.

The rearrangement uses TRBV3-1 (or the pseudogene TRBV3-2) and TRBJ2-7; D not certain. The V end was cut by 0 bases, the J end by 0 bases, with 12 bases between. The germline gives CDR1 LGHDT, CDR2 YNNKEL (reference sequence). The CDR3 has 16 residues. The CDR3: CASSQDLATRSYEQYF. DNA for the CDR3: TGTGCCAGCAGCCAAGATCTCGCCACTCGCTCCTACGAGCAGTACTTC.

The chain uses TRBV9 and TRBJ1-3; D unclear. The CDR3 sequence is 15 residues long. Trimming pared 0 bases from V and 4 bases from J, leaving 11 bases between. Germline lookup yields CDR1 SGDLS and CDR2 YYNGEE. CDR3 nucleotide sequence: TGTGCCAGCAGCGTAGATGGAGGGCGCGGAAACACCATATATTTT. This translates into CASSVDGGRGNTIYF.